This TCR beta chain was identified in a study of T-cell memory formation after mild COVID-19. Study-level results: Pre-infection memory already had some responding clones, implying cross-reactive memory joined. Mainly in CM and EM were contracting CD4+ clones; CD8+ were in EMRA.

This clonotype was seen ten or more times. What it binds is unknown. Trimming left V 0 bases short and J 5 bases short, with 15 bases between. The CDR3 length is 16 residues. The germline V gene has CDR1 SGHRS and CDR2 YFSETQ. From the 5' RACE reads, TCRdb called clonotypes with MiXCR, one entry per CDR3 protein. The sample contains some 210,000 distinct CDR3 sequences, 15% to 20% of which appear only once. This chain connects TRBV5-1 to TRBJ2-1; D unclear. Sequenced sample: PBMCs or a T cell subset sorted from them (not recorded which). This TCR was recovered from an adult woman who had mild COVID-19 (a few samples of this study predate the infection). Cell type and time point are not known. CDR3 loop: CASSLEVVAANNEQFF. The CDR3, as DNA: TGCGCCAGCAGCTTGGAAGTGGTTGCCGCCAACAATGAGCAGTTCTTC. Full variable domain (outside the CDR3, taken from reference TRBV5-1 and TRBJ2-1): KAGVTQTPRYLIKTRGQQVTLSCSPISGHRSVSWYQQTPGQGLQFLFEYFSETQRNKGNFPGRFSGRQFSNSRSEMNVSTLELGDSALYLCASSLEVVAANNEQFFGPGTRLTVL.